Presented here are 8 T cell receptor beta chains from one specimen sequenced in a study of cytomegalovirus exposure and HLA in healthy donors. The primer mix had 60 Vbeta and 13 Jbeta primers. Sequencing used immunoSEQ multiplex PCR; TCRdb keeps in-frame clones, though not all of them. In the table there are about 160,000 clones, roughly 80% of which are singletons. The sequenced sample consisted of PBMCs. The source is a woman in her 30s in good health and CMV-seronegative.

Only a few counts were recorded for this clone. For the CDR3, the DNA is TGTGCCGGCCTACGCCCTAGCTCTGGAAACACCATATATTTT. Translating it yields CAGLRPSSGNTIYF. The chain employs TRBV2 and TRBJ1-3; D is ambiguous. The CDR3 has 14 amino acids. Germline-derived CDR1 and CDR2 are SNHLY and FYNNEI. Trimming left V 11 bases short and J 0 bases short, with 14 bases between.

The J gene is TRBJ2-3, the V gene TRBV4-1; possibly TRBD2 for D (6 bases). The ends were cut back, 0 bases at V and 4 bases at J, with 14 bases in the middle. The CDR3 spans 16 residues. In germline, CDR1 is MGHRA, CDR2 YSYEKL. CDR3 sequence reads: CASSQDPGTSADTQYF. CDR3 DNA sequence: TGCGCCAGCAGCCAAGATCCAGGGACTTCCGCAGATACGCAGTATTTT.

The CDR3 sequence: CASSPPRGYAGELFF. The CDR3 DNA follows: TGTGCCAGCAGCCCGCCTCGGGGGTATGCCGGGGAGCTGTTTTTT. The gene calls are TRBV5-6 and TRBJ2-2; a weak D match, TRBD2 (6 bases). CDR1 is SGHDT, CDR2 YYEEEE, per germline. This CDR3 has 15 amino acids. V lost 4 bases, J lost 6 bases, and 16 bases lay in between.

J is TRBJ2-3 and V is TRBV7-3, with D perhaps matching TRBD2 (6 bases). The CDR3 contains 18 residues. The V and J ends lost 5 bases and 0 bases respectively, with 21 bases between them. The germline V gene has CDR1 SGHTA and CDR2 FQGTGA. This CDR3 is CASSLNVGWTISTDTQYF. The CDR3 DNA is TGTGCCAGCAGCCTTAACGTTGGGTGGACTATCAGCACAGATACGCAGTATTTT.

This clone was counted a single time. This sequence joins TRBV6-1 and TRBJ2-3, with D unresolved. Trimming took 8 bases from V and 2 from J, leaving 11 bases between them. The CDR3 contains 13 residues. CDR1 is MNHNS and CDR2 is SASEGT in the germline V gene. DNA for the CDR3: TGTGCCAGCCAAGTCAGTGCCACAGATACGCAGTATTTT. Translation: CASQVSATDTQYF.

The rearrangement uses TRBV27 and TRBJ1-5; D gene unclear. Per germline, CDR1 MNHEY and CDR2 SMNVEV (reference sequence). Trimming shortened V by 8 bases and J by 7 bases, and 12 bases separated the two germline ends. The CDR3 is 12 residues long. The CDR3 region has the DNA TGTGCCAGCGGGAGACCTGAGCAGCCCCAGCATTTT. Its protein product is CASGRPEQPQHF.

The rearrangement uses TRBV2 and TRBJ2-7, with D possibly being TRBD1 (6 bases). The V and J ends lost 8 bases and 0 bases respectively, with 14 bases between them. This CDR3 contains 14 residues. Germline lookup yields CDR1 SNHLY and CDR2 FYNNEI. CDR3 residues: CASVPDSSSYEQYF. Written as DNA, the CDR3 is TGTGCCAGCGTACCGGACAGTAGCTCCTACGAGCAGTACTTC. Combining the CDR3 with reference TRBV2 and TRBJ2-7 gives the whole variable domain EPEVTQTPSHQVTQMGQEVILRCVPISNHLYFYWYRQILGQKVEFLVSFYNNEISEKSEIFDDQFSVERPDGSNFTLKIRSTKLEDSAMYFCASVPDSSSYEQYFGPGTRLTVT.

This clone was observed a few times. The rearrangement joins TRBV18 to TRBJ1-5; TRBD1 matches 12 bases. Per the germline V gene, CDR1 is KGHSH and CDR2 is LQKENI. Trimming cost V 8 bases and J 8 bases; bases outside gene matches: 4. This CDR3 has 13 residues. The DNA for the CDR3 is TGTGCCAGCGGGACAGGGGGCGCGGAGCCCCAGCATTTT. Translated: CASGTGGAEPQHF.